Below are 23 T cell receptor beta chains sequenced from a single sample in a study of cytomegalovirus exposure and HLA in healthy donors. Clones were sequenced by immunoSEQ multiplex PCR, and TCRdb holds only the in-frame ones, with some missing. The sample records 65,000 to 75,000 clones, 80% to 95% being singletons. Sequencing used PBMCs. These receptors came from a man younger than 30 in good health and CMV-seropositive.

V gene TRBV19 combines with J gene TRBJ2-4, with D unresolved. Germline V gene sequence: CDR1 LNHDA, CDR2 SQIVND (reference sequence). CDR3 length: 12 residues. Trimming removed 5 bases at V and 9 bases at J, with 11 bases between. CDR3 in amino acids: CASSLLSGIQYF. CDR3 sequence (DNA): TGTGCCAGTAGTCTTCTGAGTGGCATTCAGTACTTC.

The chain carries TRBV28 and TRBJ2-2; 10 bases are shared with TRBD1. CDR1 is MDHEN and CDR2 is SYDVKM in the germline V gene. Germline trimming cut 4 bases from V and 6 bases from J; bases unmatched to any gene: 5. The CDR3 extends over 15 amino acids. The CDR3 is CASSSRDRGAGELFF. The CDR3 DNA is TGTGCCAGCAGTTCCCGGGACAGGGGAGCCGGGGAGCTGTTTTTT.

The rearrangement links TRBV7-9 to TRBJ2-7, with D tentatively TRBD2 (5 bases). Germline V gives CDR1 SEHNR, CDR2 FQNEAQ (reference sequence). The V and J ends lost 1 base and 1 base respectively, with 11 bases between them. This CDR3 has 15 residues. CDR3 protein: CASSLGRERSYEQYF. CDR3 coding DNA: TGTGCCAGCAGCTTAGGAAGGGAGCGGTCCTACGAGCAGTACTTC.

The chain couples TRBV27 to TRBJ2-5, with TRBD2 identical over 11 bases. This CDR3 has 17 amino acids. Germline V lookup: CDR1 MNHEY, CDR2 SMNVEV (reference sequence). The J segment lost 1 base and the V segment lost 2 bases, leaving 6 bases of the junction unmatched. CDR3 sequence: CASSLGVTSGAQETQYF. The CDR3 nucleotides are TGTGCCAGCAGTTTAGGGGTGACTAGCGGGGCCCAAGAGACCCAGTACTTC.

The J gene is TRBJ1-1, the V gene TRBV27; D uncertain. Germline values: CDR1 MNHEY, CDR2 SMNVEV (reference sequence). V lost 3 bases and J lost 0, with 17 bases in between. The CDR3 is made up of 17 amino acids. The CDR3 bases are TGTGCCAGCAGTTTTACCGGGAGCGCCATTATGAACACTGAAGCTTTCTTT. Translated, it gives CASSFTGSAIMNTEAFF.

The chain joins TRBV7-9 to TRBJ2-1; D unresolved. V lost 1 base to trimming and J lost 7 bases, with 5 bases between them. CDR1 and CDR2 from the germline V gene are SEHNR and FQNEAQ (reference sequence). The CDR3 is 12 amino acids. For the CDR3, the DNA is TGTGCCAGCAGCTTAGTCCTGAATGAGCAGTTCTTC. Protein product: CASSLVLNEQFF.

A single count supports this clone. The CDR3 region has the DNA TGTGCCAGCAGCTCCCGTTCTACCTACGAGCAGTACTTC. Translation gives CASSSRSTYEQYF. This chain connects TRBV5-8 to TRBJ2-7; no clear D gene. This CDR3 spans 13 amino acids. V was trimmed by 3 bases and J by 2 bases, leaving 9 bases between them. Looked up from germline, CDR1 is SGHTS and CDR2 is YDEGEE.

The V and J genes are TRBV28 and TRBJ2-7; possibly TRBD2 for D (6 bases). The germline V gene has CDR1 MDHEN and CDR2 SYDVKM. V dropped 3 bases and J dropped 3 bases, with 12 bases sitting between them. The CDR3 has 14 residues. CDR3 protein: CASSFGLARYEQYF. The CDR3 DNA reads as TGTGCCAGCAGTTTCGGTCTAGCGCGCTACGAGCAGTACTTC.

This chain uses TRBV2 with TRBJ1-4; no clear D. V dropped 6 bases and J dropped 4 bases, with 12 bases sitting between them. This CDR3 comprises 14 residues. Germline CDR1 SNHLY, CDR2 FYNNEI. The chain's CDR3 is CASRYEESNEKLFF. The CDR3 DNA is TGTGCCAGCAGATATGAGGAAAGTAATGAAAAACTGTTTTTT.

CDR3 protein: CASSTGGPSNEQFF. The CDR3 coding sequence is TGCGCCAGCAGTACGGGAGGGCCGAGCAATGAGCAGTTCTTC. This sequence joins TRBV5-1 and TRBJ2-1, with TRBD2 identical over 8 bases. V shed 5 bases, J shed 6 bases, and the junction held 7 bases outside the gene matches. The germline V gene encodes CDR1 SGHRS and CDR2 YFSETQ. The CDR3 is 14 residues long.

In regard to this clone: This same CDR3 is encoded by further DNA sequences in the sample. The rearrangement uses TRBV28 and TRBJ2-7; 10 bases match TRBD1. The CDR3 spans 12 residues. The V segment lost 8 bases and the J segment 3 bases; nucleotides outside the gene matches: 1. Germline CDR1 MDHEN, CDR2 SYDVKM. The CDR3 protein is CASRDRGYEQYF. The CDR3 DNA sequence: TGTGCCAGCCGGGACAGGGGCTACGAGCAGTACTTC.

The chain recombines TRBV10-1 with TRBJ2-2, with TRBD1 matching over 10 bases. Trimming at V came to 0 bases and at J to 1 base, leaving 2 bases not matched to a gene. The CDR3 is 17 residues long. Per germline, CDR1 WNHNN and CDR2 SYGVQD (reference sequence). For the CDR3, the DNA is TGCGCCAGCAGTGAGTCGGGGACAGGGGTGAACACCGGGGAGCTGTTTTTT. This sequence encodes CASSESGTGVNTGELFF.

A single count supports this clone. The CDR3 DNA is TGCGCCAGCGGCCCCGCGGGGCTCAATGAGCAGTTCTTC. Translating gives CASGPAGLNEQFF. The chain couples TRBV10-1 to TRBJ2-1; D may be TRBD2 (6 bases). Trimming stripped 8 bases from V and 6 bases from J, with 14 bases between. Germline V gene sequence: CDR1 WNHNN, CDR2 SYGVQD (reference sequence). This CDR3 has 13 amino acids.

The chain combines TRBV19 with TRBJ2-7; 8 bases map to TRBD2. Looked up from germline, CDR1 is LNHDA and CDR2 is SQIVND (reference sequence). Losses at the gene ends were 5 bases for V and 7 bases for J; bases not matched to a gene: 13. The CDR3 is 15 amino acids. The CDR3 region is CASSPPGLGAGEQYF. CDR3 nucleotides: TGTGCCAGTAGTCCTCCGGGACTAGGGGCTGGGGAGCAGTACTTC.

CDR3 region: CASSAGGGGLGQPQHF. CDR3 DNA sequence: TGTGCCAGCAGCGCCGGAGGGGGGGGCTTGGGTCAGCCCCAGCATTTT. This chain joins TRBV9 and TRBJ1-5, with D perhaps TRBD1 (6 bases). This CDR3 comprises 16 residues. Germline V lookup: CDR1 SGDLS, CDR2 YYNGEE. Trimming pared 3 bases from V and 6 bases from J, leaving 19 bases between.

The gene calls are TRBV6-6 and TRBJ2-7; TRBD2 is a possible D gene (5 bases). CDR1 and CDR2 from the germline V gene are MNHNY and SVGAGI (reference sequence). CDR3 size: 13 residues. With 2 bases removed from V and 4 bases from J, the gap between germline ends came to 9 bases. In DNA form, the CDR3 reads TGTGCCAGCAGTTACGGCCGGGAATACGAGCAGTACTTC. Protein product: CASSYGREYEQYF.

By sample fraction, this clone is medium-sized (0.01 to 0.1%). The sample holds other DNA sequences that translate to the same CDR3. The V gene is TRBV6-4, the J gene TRBJ2-3; 7 positions match TRBD2. The germline V gene has CDR1 MRHNA and CDR2 SNTAGT. V lost 0 bases and J lost 1; bases outside the gene matches: 4. This CDR3 region has 16 residues. Here the CDR3 DNA reads TGTGCCAGCAGTGACTCGTCGGGAGGCGGCACAGATACGCAGTATTTT. This encodes CASSDSSGGGTDTQYF.

The chain links TRBV30 to TRBJ2-6; 8 positions agree with TRBD1. The CDR3 spans 15 residues. V trimming: 5 bases; J trimming: 4 bases; junction bases outside the gene matches: 7. Germline CDR1 and CDR2: GTSNPN and SVGIG (reference sequence). CDR3 amino acids: CAWDRQGRGANVLTF. CDR3 DNA: TGTGCCTGGGACAGACAGGGGAGAGGGGCCAACGTCCTGACTTTC.

This chain's CDR3 is CSVDPAGGSSTEAFF. The CDR3 DNA reads TGCAGCGTTGACCCCGCAGGGGGCAGTAGCACTGAAGCTTTCTTT. The chain is built from TRBV29-1 and TRBJ1-1, with 8 bases matching TRBD1. The ends lost 3 bases at V and 4 bases at J; junction bases unmatched: 10. Germline V CDR1 and CDR2: SQVTM, ANQGSEA. The CDR3 runs 15 residues.

The chain combines TRBV18 with TRBJ2-3, with TRBD2 as a possible D gene (5 bases). Trimming cost V 2 bases and J 5 bases, with 14 bases left between them. Germline CDR1 and CDR2: KGHSH and LQKENI. The CDR3 sequence is 15 residues long. The CDR3 sequence is CASSPLSGEVDTQYF. The CDR3 nucleotides read TGTGCCAGCTCACCATTGAGCGGAGAGGTAGATACGCAGTATTTT.

V is TRBV5-1 and J is TRBJ2-3, with 7 positions matching TRBD1. The CDR3 is made up of 15 amino acids. In germline, CDR1 is SGHRS, CDR2 YFSETQ. The V gene end was trimmed by 0 bases and the J gene end by 3 bases; junction bases not matched to a gene: 4. The CDR3 DNA follows: TGCGCCAGCAGCTTGGGGGGACAGACAACAGATACGCAGTATTTT. Translating gives CASSLGGQTTDTQYF.

The chain has TRBV6-1 and TRBJ2-4; a weak D match, TRBD1 (5 bases). Germline V gene sequence: CDR1 MNHNS, CDR2 SASEGT. V dropped 2 bases and J dropped 6 bases, with 11 bases sitting between them. The CDR3 consists of 14 residues. This CDR3 is CASSEIAGSNIQYF. The CDR3 DNA reads TGTGCCAGCAGTGAAATAGCAGGGTCAAACATTCAGTACTTC.

The V gene is TRBV5-1, the J gene TRBJ2-4, with 12 bases that match TRBD2. The CDR3 runs 17 residues. In germline, CDR1 is SGHRS, CDR2 YFSETQ. After removal of 4 bases from V and 8 bases from J, the junction contained 13 bases not matched to a gene. CDR3 in amino acids: CASSPHPTSGRSYIQYF. CDR3 DNA sequence: TGCGCCAGCAGCCCCCACCCCACTAGCGGGAGGAGTTACATTCAGTACTTC.